This TCR beta chain was retrieved from a study of beta chain features in type 1 diabetes (dated by TCRdb to between 2017 and 2018). Regarding the study in general: Mean age, gender distribution, total cell number and subset yield were not different between patients and healthy donors. A total of 90 million to 120 million sorted cells were examined across all samples, and a strong correlation was observed between cell number per subset and RNA yield. In the study, recently diagnosed type 1 diabetes patients and matched healthy donors were compared on the TCRB repertoires of their sorted circulating CD4+ T cell subsets. Whereas all 30 or so donors provided naive and central memory subsets, regulatory and stem cell-like memory subsets were isolated from just 8 patients and roughly 8 healthy donors. Results the study describes overall, beyond this receptor: A moderate but significant shortening of TCRB CDR3 length was observed in type 1 diabetes patients in all four CD4+ subsets. Naive, central memory and regulatory TCRB repertoires appeared more similar among patients than among healthy donors. Because small numbers of individuals were included in the HLA sub-analyses, any influence of HLA type on TCRB rearrangement was left unresolved. Because cDNA was sequenced instead of genomic DNA, highly expressing activated cells could be over-represented, though the groups showed no difference in activation or CD3 levels. PCR might favor shorter templates, but patient and control samples were amplified and corrected together, so any skew would affect both groups equally. Patients with type 1 diabetes made fewer insertions and deleted more nucleotides at VDJ recombination sites, implying thymic rearrangement abnormalities.

The junction carries 11 bases between V and J, which are trimmed by 8 bases and 1 base respectively. The germline V gene (reference sequence) sets CDR1 to SEHNR and CDR2 to FQNEAQ. The CDR3 runs 13 amino acids, cysteine and phenylalanine included. Here the CDR3 DNA is all that survives: 39 bases in frame from base 1. As concerns this clone: The clone's antigen remains unknown. It has no much larger one-base neighbor in the sample; base qualities were not kept.

A single peripheral blood draw of 90 to 150 mL on average was collected from each donor into heparinised tubes. Using a panel that included CD45RO, CCR7, CD25, CD127, CD95 and CD27, naive, central memory, regulatory and stem cell-like memory CD4+ T cells were sorted on a BD FACSAria II. All sorted populations exceeded 95% purity. Right away, PBMCs were isolated by Lymphoprep density gradient centrifugation and were stained directly, with no culture step. So that batch effects would be minimized, each experiment stained and sorted samples in pairs, pairing one healthy donor with one patient. The entire amount of isolated RNA was reverse transcribed using the High Capacity cDNA Reverse Transcription Kit, so the sequenced TCRB transcripts were expressed ones. Naive, central memory and regulatory T cell samples underwent deep immunoSEQ sequencing, averaging about 3.57 million total reads per sample. After sorted cells were lysed in RLT buffer, RNA was extracted with DNase-treated RNeasy Micro or Mini kits, with the choice depending on cell number. To prevent cross-contamination, every cell subset was processed on its own, while patient and healthy donor samples were processed together. The immunoSEQ multiplex PCR was used to amplify TCRB sequences from cDNA, generating 87-bp fragments that spanned the CDR3 region. The amplicons were sequenced using the Illumina HiSeq platform. On the authors' methods: PCR bias was computationally corrected using synthetic template baselines, reads within Hamming distance 2 were collapsed, and singletons that could not be merged were discarded. By aligning reads against IMGT, V, D and J genes, CDR3 length, and insertions or deletions at six rearrangement sites were assigned. Within each subset, clonotype counts were normalized to the number of sorted cells before true diversity and Gini coefficients were calculated with the tcR R package. The overlap coefficient, calculated on TCRB nucleotide sequences, was used to measure repertoire sharing. Out-of-frame TCRB sequences from naive cells were analyzed to stand in for the pre-selection repertoire. TCRdb provides this immuneACCESS table in a form limited to in-frame rearrangements. Some clones are lacking; in checked studies, under half of them reflect an unresolved V gene, and why the rest are absent is not known. D and trimming were read from the DNA, whereas the V and J calls and clone size are those reported in that table. This sample has under 550,000 clones in its table, and more than 9.5% of those were observed once. The ten most abundant clones make up more than 0.045% of the sample.

The chain is encoded by TRBV7-9 joined to TRBJ1-1; the D segment could be TRBD1, given 6 matching bases. The receptor was isolated from a woman between 18 and 29 years old in good health. Sequenced input: naive CD4+ T cells from blood. The meaning of the sample's cell subset or site label: true naive CD4+ T cells. The CDR3 has the sequence CASQRGQNTEAFF. The DNA sequence is given as TGTGCCAGCCAAAGGGGACAGAACACTGAAGCTTTCTTT.